These 7 T cell receptor beta chains share one sample of origin, sequenced in a study of blood T cells in healthy people across ages. Then a second PCR, running about 6 to 12 cycles, was carried out with a sample-barcoded 5' primer and a J-beta primer mix. TCRdb used MiXCR to reprocess the 5' RACE reads, holding one entry per CDR3 protein. The sample includes around 1.5 million distinct CDR3 sequences, approximately 59% of them seen just once. Sequencing was performed on blood. The source of these receptors is a man younger than 30 in good health.

This clonotype was observed a few times. The rearrangement links TRBV11-2 to TRBJ2-1; D is perhaps TRBD1 or TRBD2 (5 bases each). Trimming removed 2 bases at V and 10 bases at J, with 24 bases between. Germline CDR1 is SGHAT and CDR2 is FQNNGV. The length of the CDR3 is 17 residues. CDR3 in DNA: TGTGCCAGCAGCTTATACCCGGGACCAGACCCCCTCGCGGAGCAGTTCTTC. This translates into CASSLYPGPDPLAEQFF.

The V gene is TRBV20-1, the J gene TRBJ2-3; 9 positions agree with TRBD1. In germline, CDR1 is DFQATT, CDR2 SNEGSKA (reference sequence). CDR3 length: 14 amino acids. J lost 0 bases, V lost 5 bases, and 3 bases had no gene match. The CDR3 sequence is CSAYRGPSTDTQYF. The CDR3 DNA follows: TGCAGTGCTTACAGGGGGCCAAGCACAGATACGCAGTATTTT.

V and J are TRBV4-3 and TRBJ2-7; 10 nucleotides align to TRBD2. V shed 4 bases and J 10 bases; nucleotides not matched to a gene: 13. CDR1 and CDR2 (germline): LGHNA, YSLEER. CDR3 length equals 15 residues. The CDR3 sequence: CASSPRTSGLPTQYF. The CDR3 DNA is TGCGCCAGCAGCCCCCGGACTAGCGGCTTACCTACCCAGTACTTC.

For this clonotype: The junction and the germline gene differ at one end; a read error may be behind it. The chain uses TRBV2 and TRBJ2-2, with D perhaps TRBD2 (5 bases). This CDR3 has 15 residues. The germline gives CDR1 SNHLY, CDR2 FYNNEI. The CDR3 DNA follows: TGTGCCAGCCGGAGGAGTGGCGTACTCACCAGGGAGCTGTTTTTT. Its translation: CASRRSGVLTRELFF. The full variable domain, in which reference TRBV2 and TRBJ2-2 provide the parts outside the CDR3, is EPEVTQTPSHQVTQMGQEVILRCVPISNHLYFYWYRQILGQKVEFLVSFYNNEISEKSEIFDDQFSVERPDGSNFTLKIRSTKLEDSAMYFCASRRSGVLTRELFFGEGSRLTVL.

This clonotype occurred a few times. This chain uses TRBV10-3 with TRBJ1-2, with no clear D. The CDR3 covers 11 residues. Trimming shortened V by 8 bases and J by 4 bases, and 8 bases separated the two germline ends. Germline values: CDR1 ENHRY, CDR2 SYGVKD. The CDR3, as DNA: TGTGCCATCCCAGGCTTCTATGGCTACACCTTC. As protein: CAIPGFYGYTF.

The chain's CDR3 is CASSLNPLSTDTQYF. For the CDR3, the DNA is TGTGCCAGCAGTTTGAATCCCCTCTCCACAGATACGCAGTATTTT. The chain has TRBV12-3 or TRBV12-4 and TRBJ2-3, with D hard to call. With 3 bases removed from V and 2 bases from J, the gap between germline ends came to 12 bases. The CDR3 totals 15 residues.

The V and J genes are TRBV21-1 and TRBJ2-2; the table assigns TRBD2, which was not confirmed against the DNA. TRBV21-1 is given as a pseudogene. The CDR3 extends over 15 amino acids. Here the CDR3 DNA reads TGTGCCAGCAGCAAACTAGCGGGAGGAGTCGGGGAGCTGTTTTTT. Its protein product is CASSKLAGGVGELFF.